These 9 T cell receptor beta chains share one sample of origin, sequenced in a study of cytomegalovirus exposure and HLA in healthy donors. PCR amplification relied on 60 Vbeta primers (plus 13 Jbeta primers). Profiled with immunoSEQ multiplex PCR; TCRdb holds only in-frame clones, not every one. The data show about 150,000 clones, roughly 79% seen once. The sample was PBMCs. The receptors originated from a man aged 40-49 years in good health and CMV-seronegative.

This chain uses TRBV18 with TRBJ2-7; 12 positions agree with TRBD2. Germline V gives CDR1 KGHSH, CDR2 LQKENI. CDR3 length: 15 residues. V shed 3 bases, J shed 3 bases, and the junction held 3 bases outside the gene matches. CDR3 sequence reads: CASSPRTSGNYEQYF. CDR3 nucleotide sequence: TGTGCCAGCTCACCCAGGACTAGCGGGAACTACGAGCAGTACTTC. Full variable domain (remainder filled in from reference TRBV18 and TRBJ2-7): NAGVMQNPRHLVRRRGQEARLRCSPMKGHSHVYWYRQLPEEGLKFMVYLQKENIIDESGMPKERFSAEFPKEGPSILRIQQVVRGDSAAYFCASSPRTSGNYEQYFGPGTRLTVT.

This chain connects TRBV6-5 to TRBJ1-3; D call uncertain. The CDR3 is 12 residues long. Germline assignment: CDR1 MNHEY and CDR2 SVGAGI. V was shortened by 4 bases and J by 6 bases, with 7 bases between the two germline ends. CDR3 DNA: TGTGCCAGCAGTTCCAATCCAAACACCATATATTTT. It encodes CASSSNPNTIYF.

As DNA, the CDR3 is TGTGCCAGCAGCTTAAATCATTACTACGAGCAGTACGTC. It specifies CASSLNHYYEQYV. This rearrangement joins TRBV7-9 to TRBJ2-7, with no clear D. Per the germline V gene, CDR1 is SEHNR and CDR2 is FQNEAQ (reference sequence). The CDR3 runs to 13 residues. Trimming cost V 2 bases and J 3 bases, with 8 bases left between them.

The gene calls are TRBV2 and TRBJ2-7; possibly TRBD1 for D (6 bases). Trimming pared 10 bases from V and 6 bases from J, leaving 10 bases between. CDR1 and CDR2 (germline): SNHLY, FYNNEI. The CDR3 sequence is 10 residues long. The CDR3 DNA is TGTGCCACTTCAGGGGCCGAGCAGTACTTC. Amino acid sequence: CATSGAEQYF. The whole variable domain, filled in from reference TRBV2 and TRBJ2-7, reads EPEVTQTPSHQVTQMGQEVILRCVPISNHLYFYWYRQILGQKVEFLVSFYNNEISEKSEIFDDQFSVERPDGSNFTLKIRSTKLEDSAMYFCATSGAEQYFGPGTRLTVT.

This chain uses TRBV11-2 with TRBJ1-2; D unresolved. From germline, CDR1 is SGHAT and CDR2 FQNNGV. This CDR3 has 15 residues. Trimming shortened V by 5 bases and J by 8 bases, and 21 bases separated the two germline ends. The CDR3 sequence is CASSVTSSGWRGYTF. CDR3 bases: TGTGCCAGCAGCGTAACCTCGTCCGGGTGGAGAGGCTACACCTTC.

The chain has TRBV6-1 and TRBJ2-7, with a possible D match to TRBD1 (6 bases). The V gene lost 5 bases and the J gene lost 2 bases, with 16 bases spanning the gap. The CDR3 sequence is 15 residues long. In germline, CDR1 is MNHNS, CDR2 SASEGT. The CDR3 DNA sequence: TGTGCCAGCAGTTTCCGGGACACCAACACCTACGAGCAGTACTTC. Translating gives CASSFRDTNTYEQYF.

The chain has TRBV5-1 and TRBJ1-2; TRBD1 is a possible D gene (6 bases). The V gene lost 0 bases and the J gene lost 2 bases, with 11 bases spanning the gap. This CDR3 is built from 15 residues. CDR1 and CDR2 from the germline V gene are SGHRS and YFSETQ. In nucleotides, the CDR3 is TGCGCCAGCAGCTTGGACCCCGGACAGAACTATGGCTACACCTTC. Translation gives CASSLDPGQNYGYTF.

The chain employs TRBV28 and TRBJ1-1, with 10 bases matching TRBD1. From germline, CDR1 is MDHEN and CDR2 SYDVKM. This CDR3 region has 14 residues. The J segment lost 11 bases and the V segment lost 6 bases, leaving 12 bases of the junction unmatched. The chain's CDR3 is CASSQSDRGRRAFF. The CDR3 nucleotides are TGTGCCAGCAGCCAAAGTGACAGGGGGCGAAGGGCTTTCTTT. The variable domain in full, completed from reference TRBV28 and TRBJ1-1, reads DVKVTQSSRYLVKRTGEKVFLECVQDMDHENMFWYRQDPGLGLRLIYFSYDVKMKEKGDIPEGYSVSREKKERFSLILESASTNQTSMYLCASSQSDRGRRAFFGQGTRLTVV.

The V and J genes are TRBV29-1 and TRBJ2-1; 9 nucleotides line up with TRBD1. The V gene end was trimmed by 2 bases and the J gene end by 10 bases; junction bases not matched to a gene: 6. The CDR3 runs to 13 residues. Germline V gives CDR1 SQVTM, CDR2 ANQGSEA. In nucleotides, the CDR3 is TGCAGCGTTGAATTGGGACAGGGCCGGGAGCAGTTCTTC. Translating it yields CSVELGQGREQFF.